A selection of T cell receptor beta chains follows, all from one sample in a study of control samples from healthy donors and cancer patients. Measured with immunoSEQ multiplex PCR; TCRdb has only the in-frame clones, and not every one. This table has over 100,000 clones, about nine tenths appearing once. Sequenced material: blood. Every receptor here comes from a human donor in good health. The donor label of this sample is uncertain. CDR3s include the opening cysteine and the closing phenylalanine or tryptophan. D genes are given only for firm matches. Size tells how often a clone was seen (once, few, many) or the class of an expanded clone, and some rows leave it out.

TGCGCCAGCAGGAAGGGACAGGGAACGAACACTGAAGCTTTCTTT CASRKGQGTNTEAFF 15 TRBJ1-1 TRBD1 TRBV4-1 NA
TGTGCCAGCGGACCAGGCAGTCTAGCGGGGGAGAGTAGCACAGATACGCAGTATTTT CASGPGSLAGESSTDTQYF 19 TRBJ2-3 TRBD2 TRBV2 once
TGTGCCAGCAGCCCGGGATCCGCGATTCGGGAGACCCAGTACTTC CASSPGSAIRETQYF 15 TRBJ2-5 NA TRBV4-2 NA
TGTGCCAGCAGTGTGACGACAGGGGGAAATGAAAAACTGTTTTTT CASSVTTGGNEKLFF 15 TRBJ1-4 TRBD1 TRBV27 NA
TGCGCCAGCAGCCCCGGGACTGGCAATTACTACGAGCAGTACTTC CASSPGTGNYYEQYF 15 TRBJ2-7 NA TRBV5-1 NA
TGTGCCAGCAGCTTGGGGTCTGGGGGCGAGCAGTACTTC CASSLGSGGEQYF 13 TRBJ2-7 NA TRBV5-4 NA
TGTGCCAGCAGTGGAGGGGAGGGTAGCAATCAGCCCCAGCATTTT CASSGGEGSNQPQHF 15 TRBJ1-5 NA TRBV25-1 NA
TGTGCCAGCAGACACCCGGGACTAGCGTCCGGCAATGAGCAGTTCTTC CASRHPGLASGNEQFF 16 TRBJ2-1 TRBD2 TRBV5-4 NA
TGTGCCAGCAGCACACCTGCGGGAGGCCGAAATCAGCCCCAGCATTTT CASSTPAGGRNQPQHF 16 TRBJ1-5 NA TRBV7-8 NA
TGTGCCAGCAGTTACGCTAGCACCGGGGAGCTGTTTTTT CASSYASTGELFF 13 TRBJ2-2 NA TRBV6-2/TRBV6-3 NA
TGTGCCAGTAGGATCAAACCGGGACAGGGGAACACTGAAGCTTTCTTT CASRIKPGQGNTEAFF 16 TRBJ1-1 TRBD1 TRBV19 NA
TGCAGCGTTGAAGATCCTCGGGACCCCGGGGCCCGAGGCACTGAAGCTTTCTTT CSVEDPRDPGARGTEAFF 18 TRBJ1-1 NA TRBV29-1 NA
TGCGCCAGCAGCCAAGCCGGGTACGGGGGAGGTCAGCCCCAGCATTTT CASSQAGYGGGQPQHF 16 TRBJ1-5 NA TRBV4-1 NA
TGTGCCAGCAGTCTTAGAAACACCGGGGAGCTGTTTTTT CASSLRNTGELFF 13 TRBJ2-2 NA TRBV3-1/TRBV3-2 NA
TGTGCCTGGCCTTCAAGCGCAGATACGCAGTATTTT CAWPSSADTQYF 12 TRBJ2-3 NA TRBV30 NA
TGTGCCAGCACCCCCCCGGGGAACTATGGCTACACCTTC CASTPPGNYGYTF 13 TRBJ1-2 NA TRBV28 NA
TGTGCCAGCAGTTCCAATACAGGGATTACTGAAGCTTTCTTT CASSSNTGITEAFF 14 TRBJ1-1 NA TRBV7-9 NA
TGTGCCAGCAGTCTGTCCGTTGGTATAGGCTACACCTTC CASSLSVGIGYTF 13 TRBJ1-2 NA TRBV27 NA
TGTGCCAGCAGAGTAGCGGGGGGGCCGGTGAATGAGCAGTTCTTC CASRVAGGPVNEQFF 15 TRBJ2-1 TRBD2 TRBV6-5 NA
TGTGCCATCAGTGATACAAAAAGGGGCTATGGCTACACCTTC CAISDTKRGYGYTF 14 TRBJ1-2 NA TRBV10-3 NA
TGTGCCAGCAGCCATCGGGGCGGATATAATTCACCCCTCCACTTT CASSHRGGYNSPLHF 15 TRBJ1-6 NA TRBV3-1/TRBV3-2 NA
TGTGCCTGGAGTGTACGGGGCGGGGGCATAGAGAATTCACCCCTCCACTTT CAWSVRGGGIENSPLHF 17 TRBJ1-6 NA TRBV30 many
TGTGCCAGCAGCCGGGACAGGGCCACAGATACGCAGTATTTT CASSRDRATDTQYF 14 TRBJ2-3 TRBD1 TRBV14 NA
TGTGCCAGCAGCCTGAGGGGGGGGCAGGGCACAGATACGCAGTATTTT CASSLRGGQGTDTQYF 16 TRBJ2-3 NA TRBV11-2 NA
TGTGCCAGCAGACGTAGCGGGGGGGCCAATGAGCAGTTCTTC CASRRSGGANEQFF 14 TRBJ2-1 TRBD2 TRBV2 NA